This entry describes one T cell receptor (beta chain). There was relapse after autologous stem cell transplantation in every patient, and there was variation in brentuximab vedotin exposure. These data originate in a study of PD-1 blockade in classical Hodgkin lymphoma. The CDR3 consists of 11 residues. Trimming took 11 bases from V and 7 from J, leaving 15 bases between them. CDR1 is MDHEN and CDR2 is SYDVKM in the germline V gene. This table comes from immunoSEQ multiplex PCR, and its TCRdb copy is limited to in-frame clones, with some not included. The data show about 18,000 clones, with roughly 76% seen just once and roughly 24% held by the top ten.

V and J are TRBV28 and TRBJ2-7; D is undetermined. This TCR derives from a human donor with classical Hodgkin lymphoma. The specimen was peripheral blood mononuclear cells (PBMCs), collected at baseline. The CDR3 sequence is CAAAFPKEQYF. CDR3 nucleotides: TGTGCCGCCGCTTTCCCGAAAGAGCAGTACTTC.